The rows below give T cell receptor beta chains drawn from one sample of a study of OX40 agonist ivuxolimab in advanced cancers. Assay: immunoSEQ multiplex PCR; the TCRdb copy retains only in-frame clones and omits some. This table has tens of thousands of clones, 82% appearing once. The sequencing here drew on CD4+ or CD8+ T cells sorted from blood, taken in a trial of the OX40 agonist ivuxolimab. These receptors originate from an adult with an advanced solid tumor such as melanoma, head and neck, liver or kidney cancer. Each CDR3 is given with its conserved first and last residue. D genes are given only for firm matches. Clone size is shown for a subset of rows, as once, few, many or a class of expanded clone.

medium-sized | TRBJ1-5 | TRBD1 | TRBV4-2 | TGTGCCAGCAGCCAAGATATGGCAGGGGGAGATCCCCAGCATTTT | CASSQDMAGGDPQHF
. | TRBJ1-2 | TRBD1 | TRBV5-1 | TGCGCCAGCAGCAAAACAGGGGATTCGGCCTATGGCTACACCTTC | CASSKTGDSAYGYTF
. | TRBJ2-7 | . | TRBV29-1 | TGCAGCGCCGGGATCCCCCCCTACGAGCAGTACTTC | CSAGIPPYEQYF
. | TRBJ1-2 | . | TRBV28 | TGTGCCAGCAGTTTGGAGTATGGCTACACCTTC | CASSLEYGYTF
. | TRBJ2-7 | TRBD1 | TRBV6-5 | TGTGCCAGCAGAGGGCCGGGACAGGGGGCGTACGAGCAGTACTTC | CASRGPGQGAYEQYF
. | TRBJ2-7 | TRBD1 | TRBV27 | TGTGCCAGCAGTTTACTAGGGGGCGACGAGCAGTACTTC | CASSLLGGDEQYF
. | TRBJ2-1 | . | TRBV11-3 | TGTGCCAGCAGCGTTATCAGGGTTTCTGAGCAGTTCTTC | CASSVIRVSEQFF
. | TRBJ2-5 | TRBD2 | TRBV4-3 | TGCGCCAGCAGCACGAGTTCGGGCGGGAGTACTGGGGAGACCCAGTACTTC | CASSTSSGGSTGETQYF
. | TRBJ1-1 | . | TRBV7-8 | TGTGCCAGCAGTGACAGTGGGTACACTGAAGCTTTCTTT | CASSDSGYTEAFF
. | TRBJ2-7 | . | TRBV28 | TGTGCCAGCAGACGGGGCAGAGCTTACGAGCAGTACTTC | CASRRGRAYEQYF
. | TRBJ2-1 | . | TRBV7-2 | TGTGCCAGCAGCTCTCCCCCGCAGTATTACAATGAGCAGTTCTTC | CASSSPPQYYNEQFF
. | TRBJ2-3 | . | TRBV6-4 | TGTGCCAGCAGTGACTCTGCTAGCACAGATACGCAGTATTTT | CASSDSASTDTQYF
. | TRBJ2-3 | . | TRBV19 | TGTGCCAGTAGCCCACGCACAGATACGCAGTATTTT | CASSPRTDTQYF
. | TRBJ1-2 | . | TRBV4-3 | TGCGCCAGCAGCCAAGAACAGTGGGATGGCTACACCTTC | CASSQEQWDGYTF
. | TRBJ2-7 | TRBD1 | TRBV19 | TGTGCCACGTCGGGAGGACAGGGGGCCTACGAGCAGTACTTC | CATSGGQGAYEQYF
few | TRBJ1-5 | . | TRBV28 | TGTGCCAGCAGTGGGGTTTATAGCAATCAGCCCCAGCATTTT | CASSGVYSNQPQHF
. | TRBJ1-2 | . | TRBV29-1 | TGCAGCGGTAGAGACAGAGATAAACCTAACTATGGCTACACCTTC | CSGRDRDKPNYGYTF
. | TRBJ2-7 | TRBD2 | TRBV25-1 | TGTGCCAGCAGTGAATGGGGGGGGTACGAGCAGTACTTC | CASSEWGGYEQYF
. | TRBJ2-4 | TRBD2 | TRBV5-6 | TGTGCCAGCAGCTTATGGACAGGGATAGTACTAGCGGGGCCCCAGCAGTACTTC | CASSLWTGIVLAGPQQYF
. | TRBJ2-2 | TRBD1 | TRBV9 | TGTGCCAGCAGCCCTCGGGACAGGCCCGGGGAGCTGTTTTTT | CASSPRDRPGELFF
. | TRBJ2-5 | TRBD2 | TRBV5-1 | TGCGCCAGCAGCTTGCAAAGACTAGCGGGAGGGCCGTTTGGCAAACAAGAGACCCAGTACTTC | CASSLQRLAGGPFGKQETQYF
. | TRBJ2-3 | TRBD2 | TRBV9 | TGTGCCAGCAGCCCCCCGGAGGGGAGGGACGATACGCAGTATTTT | CASSPPEGRDDTQYF
few | TRBJ2-5 | . | TRBV20-1 | TGCAGTGCCCGACAAGAGACCCAGTACTTC | CSARQETQYF
. | TRBJ2-7 | TRBD1 | TRBV27 | TGTGCCAGCAGGGGAACGTTTCGGGACAGGGGGTTAGCCTTCGAGCAGTACTTC | CASRGTFRDRGLAFEQYF
once | TRBJ2-3 | TRBD2 | TRBV15 | TGTGCCACCAGCGGATTAGTTTGGCGGGAGGTCCCGGATACGCAGTATTTT | CATSGLVWREVPDTQYF
few | TRBJ2-7 | . | TRBV11-2 | TGTGCCAGCAGCCCAAACACGGATTGGGAGCAGTACTTC | CASSPNTDWEQYF
. | TRBJ2-7 | . | TRBV7-9 | TGTGCCAGCAGAGCCCCGGACGGTATCTACGAGCAGTACTTC | CASRAPDGIYEQYF
. | TRBJ2-2 | . | TRBV7-2 | TGTGCCAGCACCCCTCAGGGTGATGGCACCGGGGAGCTGTTTTTT | CASTPQGDGTGELFF
. | TRBJ1-1 | . | TRBV5-6 | TGTGCCAGCAGCTTAGACTCAGGGTTGGGCACTGAAGCTTTCTTT | CASSLDSGLGTEAFF
once | TRBJ1-5 | TRBD1 | TRBV19 | TGTGCCAGTGGGGGAAAGACAGGGAACAGCAATCAGCCCCAGCATTTT | CASGGKTGNSNQPQHF
. | TRBJ2-7 | . | TRBV6-5 | TGTGCCAGCAGTTACCTATCGCCGTCCGCCTACGAGCAGTACTTC | CASSYLSPSAYEQYF
. | TRBJ2-5 | . | TRBV5-6 | TGTGCCAGCAGCTTGGAAAGGCTCCAAGAGACCCAGTACTTC | CASSLERLQETQYF
. | TRBJ1-2 | TRBD1 | TRBV27 | TGTGCCAGCAGTTTAACCGGACAGGTTCAGAGCTACACCTTC | CASSLTGQVQSYTF
. | TRBJ2-7 | TRBD1 | TRBV7-3 | TGTGCCAGCAGCTTAGGGGACAGGGGCCCCTACGAGCAGTACTTC | CASSLGDRGPYEQYF
. | TRBJ1-2 | . | TRBV6-1 | TGTGCCACCTCCTGGCCTGTACGAATGAGGTTC | CATSWPVRMRF
. | TRBJ2-2 | . | TRBV7-8 | TGTGCCAGAATCGATGACACCGGGGAGCTGTTTTTT | CARIDDTGELFF
. | TRBJ1-2 | . | TRBV18 | TGTGCCAGCTCACCCCCGACGAGGGGCGGCTACACCTTC | CASSPPTRGGYTF
. | TRBJ2-7 | TRBD2 | TRBV28 | TGTGCCAGCAGTGCCGGGACTAGCGCCTCCTACGAGCAGTACTTC | CASSAGTSASYEQYF
. | TRBJ2-2 | TRBD1 | TRBV18 | TGTGCCAGCTCACCGCGCCGGACAGGGGGCACCGGGGAGCTGTTTTTT | CASSPRRTGGTGELFF
. | TRBJ2-2 | TRBD1 | TRBV6-5 | TGTGCCAGCAGTTACGAGGGGGCTCTCAACACCGGGGAGCTGTTTTTT | CASSYEGALNTGELFF
. | TRBJ1-1 | . | TRBV5-4 | TGTGCCAGCAGCTTTGACAGGTTCAACACTGAAGCTTTCTTT | CASSFDRFNTEAFF
. | TRBJ2-1 | . | TRBV7-9 | TGTGCCAGCAGCTTCACCTCTGAGCAGTTCTTC | CASSFTSEQFF
. | TRBJ2-7 | . | TRBV29-1 | TGCAGCGTTGGAGTTCCGAGCTCCTACGAGCAGTACTTC | CSVGVPSSYEQYF
. | TRBJ2-7 | . | TRBV20-1 | TGCAGTGCAGCGAGAGGGGGCGAGCAGTACTTC | CSAARGGEQYF
once | TRBJ1-6 | . | TRBV5-1 | TGCGCCAGCAGCCCCCTCTGGGATTCACCCCTCCACTTT | CASSPLWDSPLHF
. | TRBJ2-1 | . | TRBV27 | TGTGCCAGCAGTTTATTGGACAGAGAGCAGTTCTTC | CASSLLDREQFF
. | TRBJ2-1 | . | TRBV7-9 | TGTGCCAGCAGCTCGGACAGTAATCTTATTAATGAGCAGTTCTTC | CASSSDSNLINEQFF
. | TRBJ2-3 | TRBD2 | TRBV28 | TGTGCCAGCAGAGCACCGATCGGGACTAGCAGACGCACAGATACGCAGTATTTT | CASRAPIGTSRRTDTQYF
many | TRBJ2-7 | . | TRBV5-8 | TGTGCCAGCAGCCCCCGGGGCAGGGACTACGAGCAGTACTTC | CASSPRGRDYEQYF
medium-sized | TRBJ1-5 | . | TRBV19 | TGTGCCAGTACGACCGTTTATAGCAATCAGCCCCAGCATTTT | CASTTVYSNQPQHF
. | TRBJ2-5 | TRBD1 | TRBV5-1 | TGCGCCAGCTATATGGGACAGGATCAAGAGACCCAGTACTTC | CASYMGQDQETQYF
. | TRBJ2-7 | . | TRBV18 | TGTGCCAGCTCACCTACTACCTACGAGCAGTACTTC | CASSPTTYEQYF
. | TRBJ2-1 | . | TRBV9 | TGTGCCAGCAGCGCCGGGCCGGGGGGCCAGCCCTACAATGAGCAGTTCTTC | CASSAGPGGQPYNEQFF
few | TRBJ1-3 | . | TRBV27 | TGTGCCAGCAGACGGCAAGGGATAGAGGTCGGAAACACCATATATTTT | CASRRQGIEVGNTIYF
. | TRBJ2-7 | . | TRBV4-1 | TGCGCCAGCAGCCAAGAGGCGGGACCTGTGTACGAGCAGTACTTC | CASSQEAGPVYEQYF